This T cell receptor beta chain was captured in a study of T cell responses to AZD1222 COVID-19 vaccine. Turning to this clone: Additional DNA sequences in this sample encode the identical CDR3.

The germline V gene encodes CDR1 SGDLS and CDR2 YYNGEE. The CDR3 has 14 residues. The V and J ends lost 3 bases and 3 bases respectively, with 10 bases between them. Produced via immunoSEQ multiplex PCR; TCRdb's table is partial and in-frame only. Here the sample spans about 45,000 clones, 70% to 90% being singletons. The chain couples TRBV9 to TRBJ2-1; possible D gene TRBD2, 6 bases. The source material was peripheral blood, sampled 28 days after the second AZD1222 dose. The receptor's source is an adult who received the AZD1222 COVID-19 vaccine. In DNA form, the CDR3 reads TGTGCCAGCAGCGCGAGGGGACTCTACAATGAGCAGTTCTTC. Protein: CASSARGLYNEQFF.